Listed below are T cell receptor beta chains from one sample, sequenced in a study of blood T cells in healthy people across ages. Using its own MiXCR run on the 5' RACE reads, TCRdb lists one record per CDR3 protein. This sample carries approximately 730,000 distinct CDR3 sequences, roughly 43% of them seen once, and the ten largest clones take 20% to 25%. Source material: blood. These receptors originate from a woman aged 55-75 years in good health. The CDR3 runs from the conserved cysteine through the conserved F or W. The D gene is left open where the match is weak. A clone size is listed for some rows: how often the clone was seen (once, few, many), or a class if it is expanded.

V gene,J gene,D gene,clone size,CDR3 length,CDR3 DNA,CDR3 protein
TRBV3-1,TRBJ2-1,TRBD2,NA,17,TGTGCCAGCAGCCAAGGAGTCGGGACTAGCCCCTACAATGAGCAGTTCTTC,CASSQGVGTSPYNEQFF
TRBV3-1,TRBJ2-2,NA,NA,14,TGTGCCAGCAGCCAAGATGGTCAGACCGGGGAGCTGTTTTTT,CASSQDGQTGELFF
TRBV2,TRBJ2-7,NA,NA,14,TGTGCCAGCAGTGAAGGCGGGCTTACTTACGAGCAGTACTTC,CASSEGGLTYEQYF
TRBV28,TRBJ2-1,NA,NA,15,TGTGCCAGCCTTGAAAGCGGAGGCTCCTACAATGAGCAGTTCTTC,CASLESGGSYNEQFF
TRBV2,TRBJ2-1,TRBD2,NA,14,TGTGCCAGCAGTGCACTAGCGGCTACCAATGAGCAGTTCTTC,CASSALAATNEQFF
TRBV10-3,TRBJ2-7,TRBD2,NA,18,TGTGCCATCAGTGATAGGGCTAGCGGGAGGGTAGCGGGCTACGAGCAGTACTTC,CAISDRASGRVAGYEQYF
TRBV27,TRBJ2-5,NA,few,14,TGTGCCAGCAGTTCCCGGTCGCGGGCGGAGACCCAGTACTTC,CASSSRSRAETQYF
TRBV5-6,TRBJ2-7,TRBD1,NA,17,TGTGCCAGCAGCAACCCAAAAAACCGGGGACAGGGGGACGAGCAGTACTTC,CASSNPKNRGQGDEQYF
TRBV12-3/TRBV12-4,TRBJ2-1,NA,NA,15,TGTGCCAGCAGTTTTAGCGGCAGGAGGTACAATGAGCAGTTCTTC,CASSFSGRRYNEQFF
TRBV5-1,TRBJ2-3,NA,few,16,TGCGCCAGCAGCTTGGGGGCCGGGTTGGGGACAGATACGCAGTATTTT,CASSLGAGLGTDTQYF
TRBV27,TRBJ2-5,TRBD2,few,15,TGTGCCAGCAGTATAAGCGGGGGGGCCGCAGAGACCCAGTACTTC,CASSISGGAAETQYF
TRBV7-3,TRBJ2-7,NA,NA,15,TGTGCCAGCAGCTTAAATGGGGAAGCTGCCTACGAGCAGTACTTC,CASSLNGEAAYEQYF
TRBV20-1,TRBJ1-6,TRBD1,NA,14,TGCAGTGCTAGAGGACAGGGGGCGTATTCACCCCTCCACTTT,CSARGQGAYSPLHF
TRBV28,TRBJ2-1,NA,NA,13,TGTGCCACCCTCGAGGGGGTCTCCTACGAGCAGTTCTTC,CATLEGVSYEQFF
TRBV29-1,TRBJ1-4,NA,NA,15,TGCAGCGTTGACCTCGGACGGGCAGATAATGAAAAACTGTTTTTT,CSVDLGRADNEKLFF
TRBV9,TRBJ1-2,TRBD1,NA,13,TGTGCCAGCAGCGAGTGGACAGGGGGAGGCTACACCTTC,CASSEWTGGGYTF
TRBV3-1,TRBJ1-2,NA,NA,14,TGTGCCAGCAGCTCCGTCCGGAGAGGCTATGGCTACACCTTC,CASSSVRRGYGYTF
TRBV10-3,TRBJ1-3,NA,NA,16,TGTGCCATCAGTGAGTCAGTGGGGGCCTCTGGAAACACCATATATTTT,CAISESVGASGNTIYF
TRBV20-1,TRBJ1-2,NA,NA,12,TGCAGTGCTATTCATCTAGGCAGTGGCTACACCTTC,CSAIHLGSGYTF
TRBV7-8,TRBJ2-6,NA,few,15,TGTGCCAGCAGCCCCGGGTCGCCTGGGGCCAACGTCCTGACTTTC,CASSPGSPGANVLTF
TRBV11-2,TRBJ2-1,TRBD2,once,21,TGTGCCAGCAGCCCCAGGGCCCCGGGACTAGCGGGAGTTACCTCCTACAATGAGCAGTTCTTC,CASSPRAPGLAGVTSYNEQFF
TRBV20-1,TRBJ2-7,TRBD1,few,13,TGCAGTACAACCCGGGACAGGGACTACGAGCAGTACTTC,CSTTRDRDYEQYF
TRBV29-1,TRBJ2-6,NA,few,14,TGCAGCGCCCGGACAGTCTCTGGGGCCAACGTCCTGACTTTC,CSARTVSGANVLTF
TRBV7-3,TRBJ1-6,NA,NA,12,TGTTCCAGCAGCGCAGGGGTCTCACCCCTCCACTTT,CSSSAGVSPLHF
TRBV7-9,TRBJ2-1,NA,NA,17,TGTGCCAGCAGCCCCCCCCCGGCGGGACACACCTACAATGAGCAGTTCTTC,CASSPPPAGHTYNEQFF
TRBV6-2/TRBV6-3,TRBJ2-7,NA,few,14,TGTGCCAGCAGTTATGGTGGACGGTCTTCCGAGCAGTACTTC,CASSYGGRSSEQYF
TRBV29-1,TRBJ1-2,NA,many,12,TGCAGCGTTGTAGGGTCAGGGTATGGCTACACCTTC,CSVVGSGYGYTF
TRBV5-5,TRBJ2-7,NA,once,14,TGTGCCAGCAGCTTGGGGCAGGAAAGCTACGAGCAGTACTTC,CASSLGQESYEQYF
TRBV7-8,TRBJ2-7,TRBD2,NA,12,TGTGCCAGCAGCTTAGGGGAGGGGCAGGGGTACTTC,CASSLGEGQGYF